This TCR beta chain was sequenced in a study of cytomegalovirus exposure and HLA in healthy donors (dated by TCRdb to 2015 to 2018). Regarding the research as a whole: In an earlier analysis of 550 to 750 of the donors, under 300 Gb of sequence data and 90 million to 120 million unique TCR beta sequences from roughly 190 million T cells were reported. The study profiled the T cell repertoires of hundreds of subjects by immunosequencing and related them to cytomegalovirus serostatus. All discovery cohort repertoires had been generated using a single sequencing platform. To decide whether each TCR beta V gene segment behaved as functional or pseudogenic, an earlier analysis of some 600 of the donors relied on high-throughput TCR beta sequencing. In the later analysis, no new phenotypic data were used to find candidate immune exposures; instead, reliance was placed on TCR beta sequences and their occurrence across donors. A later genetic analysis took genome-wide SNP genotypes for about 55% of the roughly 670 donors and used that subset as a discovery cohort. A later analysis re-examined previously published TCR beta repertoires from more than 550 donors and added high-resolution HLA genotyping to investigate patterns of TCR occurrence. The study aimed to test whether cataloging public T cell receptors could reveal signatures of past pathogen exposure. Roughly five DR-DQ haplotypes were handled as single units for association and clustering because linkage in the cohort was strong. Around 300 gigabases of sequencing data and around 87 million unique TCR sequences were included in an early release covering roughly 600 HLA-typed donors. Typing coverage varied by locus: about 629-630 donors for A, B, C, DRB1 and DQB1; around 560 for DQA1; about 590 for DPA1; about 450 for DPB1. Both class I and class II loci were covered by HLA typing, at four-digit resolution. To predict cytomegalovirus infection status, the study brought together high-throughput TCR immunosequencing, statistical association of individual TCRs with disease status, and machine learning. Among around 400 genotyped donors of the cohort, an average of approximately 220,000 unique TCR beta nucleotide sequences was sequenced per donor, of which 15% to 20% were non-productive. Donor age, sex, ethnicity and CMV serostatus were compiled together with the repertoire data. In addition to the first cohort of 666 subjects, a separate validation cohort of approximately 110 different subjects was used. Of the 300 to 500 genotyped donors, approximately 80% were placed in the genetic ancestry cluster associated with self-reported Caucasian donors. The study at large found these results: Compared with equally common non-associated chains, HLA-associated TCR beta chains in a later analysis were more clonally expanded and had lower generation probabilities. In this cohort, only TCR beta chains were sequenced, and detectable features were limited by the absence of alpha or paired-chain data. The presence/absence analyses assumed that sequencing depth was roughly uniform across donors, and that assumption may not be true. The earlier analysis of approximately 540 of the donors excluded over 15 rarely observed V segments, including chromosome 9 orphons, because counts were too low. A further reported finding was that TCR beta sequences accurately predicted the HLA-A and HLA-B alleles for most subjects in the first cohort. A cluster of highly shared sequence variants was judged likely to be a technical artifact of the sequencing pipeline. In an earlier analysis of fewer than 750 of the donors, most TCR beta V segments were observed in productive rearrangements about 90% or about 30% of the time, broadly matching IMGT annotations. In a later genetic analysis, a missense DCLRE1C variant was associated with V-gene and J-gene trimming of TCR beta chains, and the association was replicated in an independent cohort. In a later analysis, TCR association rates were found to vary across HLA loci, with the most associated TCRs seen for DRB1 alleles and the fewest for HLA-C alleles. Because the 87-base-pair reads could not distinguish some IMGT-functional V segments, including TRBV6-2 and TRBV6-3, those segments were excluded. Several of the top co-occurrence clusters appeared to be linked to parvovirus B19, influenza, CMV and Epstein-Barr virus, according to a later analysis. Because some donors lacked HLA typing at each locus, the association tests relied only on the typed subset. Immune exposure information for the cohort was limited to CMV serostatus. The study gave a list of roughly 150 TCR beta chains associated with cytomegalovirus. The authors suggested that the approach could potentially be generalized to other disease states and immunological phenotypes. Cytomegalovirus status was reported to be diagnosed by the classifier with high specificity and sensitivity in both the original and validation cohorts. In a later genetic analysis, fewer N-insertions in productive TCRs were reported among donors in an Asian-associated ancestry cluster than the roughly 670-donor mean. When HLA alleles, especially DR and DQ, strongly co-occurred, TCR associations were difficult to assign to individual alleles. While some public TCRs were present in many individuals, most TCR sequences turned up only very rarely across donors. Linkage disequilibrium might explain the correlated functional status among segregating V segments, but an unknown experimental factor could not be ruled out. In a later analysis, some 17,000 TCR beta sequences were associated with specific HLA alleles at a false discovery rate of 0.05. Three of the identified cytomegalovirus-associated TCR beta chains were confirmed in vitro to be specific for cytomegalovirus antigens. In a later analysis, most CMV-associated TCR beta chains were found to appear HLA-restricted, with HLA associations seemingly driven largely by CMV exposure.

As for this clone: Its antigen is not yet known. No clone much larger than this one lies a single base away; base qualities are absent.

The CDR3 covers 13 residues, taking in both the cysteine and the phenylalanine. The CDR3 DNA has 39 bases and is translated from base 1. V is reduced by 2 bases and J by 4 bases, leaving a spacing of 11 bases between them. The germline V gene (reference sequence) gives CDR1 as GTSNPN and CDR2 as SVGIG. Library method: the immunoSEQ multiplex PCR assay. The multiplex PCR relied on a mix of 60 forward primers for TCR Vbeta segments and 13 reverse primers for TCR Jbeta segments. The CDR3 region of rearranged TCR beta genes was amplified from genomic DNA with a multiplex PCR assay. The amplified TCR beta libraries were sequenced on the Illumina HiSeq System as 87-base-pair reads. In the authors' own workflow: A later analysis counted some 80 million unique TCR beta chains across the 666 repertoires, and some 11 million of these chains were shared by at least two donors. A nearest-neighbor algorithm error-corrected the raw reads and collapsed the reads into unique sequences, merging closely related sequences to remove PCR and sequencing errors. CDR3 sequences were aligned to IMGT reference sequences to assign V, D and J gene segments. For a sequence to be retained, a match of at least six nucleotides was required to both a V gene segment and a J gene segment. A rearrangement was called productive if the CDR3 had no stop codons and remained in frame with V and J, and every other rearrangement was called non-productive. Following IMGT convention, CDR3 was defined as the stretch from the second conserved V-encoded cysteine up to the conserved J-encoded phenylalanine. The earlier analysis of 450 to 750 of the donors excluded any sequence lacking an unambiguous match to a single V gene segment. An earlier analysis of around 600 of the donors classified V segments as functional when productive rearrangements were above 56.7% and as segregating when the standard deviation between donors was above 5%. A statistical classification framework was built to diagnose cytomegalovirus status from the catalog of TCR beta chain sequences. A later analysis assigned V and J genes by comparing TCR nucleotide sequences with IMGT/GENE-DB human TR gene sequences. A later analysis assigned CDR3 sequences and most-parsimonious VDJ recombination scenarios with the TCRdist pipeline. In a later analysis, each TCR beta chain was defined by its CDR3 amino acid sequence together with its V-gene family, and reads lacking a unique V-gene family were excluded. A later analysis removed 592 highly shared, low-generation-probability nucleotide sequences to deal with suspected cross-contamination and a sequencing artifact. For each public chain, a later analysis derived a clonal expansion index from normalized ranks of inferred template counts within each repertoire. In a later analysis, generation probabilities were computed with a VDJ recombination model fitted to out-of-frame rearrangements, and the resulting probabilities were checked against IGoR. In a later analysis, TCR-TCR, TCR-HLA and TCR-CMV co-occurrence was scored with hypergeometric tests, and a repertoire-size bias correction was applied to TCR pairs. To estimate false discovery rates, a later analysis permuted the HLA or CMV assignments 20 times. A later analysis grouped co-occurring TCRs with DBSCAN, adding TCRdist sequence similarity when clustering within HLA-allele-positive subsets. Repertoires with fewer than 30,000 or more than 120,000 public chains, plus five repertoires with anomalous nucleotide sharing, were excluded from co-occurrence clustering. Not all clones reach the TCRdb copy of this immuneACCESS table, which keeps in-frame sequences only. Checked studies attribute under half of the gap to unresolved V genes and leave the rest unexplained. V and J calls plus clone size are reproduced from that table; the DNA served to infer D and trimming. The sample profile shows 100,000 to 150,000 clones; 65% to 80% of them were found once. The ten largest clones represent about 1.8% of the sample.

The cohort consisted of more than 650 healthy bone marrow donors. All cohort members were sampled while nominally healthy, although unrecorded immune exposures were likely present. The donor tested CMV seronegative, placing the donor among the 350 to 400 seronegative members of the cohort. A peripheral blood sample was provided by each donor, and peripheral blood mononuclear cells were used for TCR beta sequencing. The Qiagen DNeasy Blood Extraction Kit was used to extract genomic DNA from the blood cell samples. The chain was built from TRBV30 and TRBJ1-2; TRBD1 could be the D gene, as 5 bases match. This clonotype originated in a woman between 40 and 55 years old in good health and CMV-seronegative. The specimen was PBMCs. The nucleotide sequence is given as TGTGCCTGGAGTCCAGGGAATACCTATGGCTACACCTTC. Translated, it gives CAWSPGNTYGYTF.